The source of this T cell receptor beta chain is a study of blood T cell repertoires in COVID-19. Overall study: Samples came from the United States, Italy and Spain, spanning acute and convalescent COVID-19.

Here immunoSEQ multiplex PCR was the method, and the copy in TCRdb shows in-frame clones only, minus some. The profile shows 300,000 or so clones, about 82% of them singletons. CDR3 size: 13 residues. V was shortened by 2 bases and J by 4 bases, with 8 bases between the two germline ends. Germline CDR1 MNHEY, CDR2 SVGAGI. Sequencing was performed on peripheral blood. The sequence derives from a woman aged 45-59 years with acute or convalescent COVID-19. V gene TRBV6-5 combines with J gene TRBJ2-5; no definite D call. This CDR3 is CASSYRPRETQYF. The CDR3 DNA sequence: TGTGCCAGCAGTTACCGCCCTAGAGAGACCCAGTACTTC.